This TCR beta chain comes out of a study of identical twins. Findings and limits, study-wide: Part of the zero-insertion signal could reflect confounding by invariant MAIT and iNKT cells. High-abundance cord blood beta clonotypes had fewer insertions; memory repertoires showed none.

Via MiXCR, TCRdb re-called the 5' RACE reads, giving one row per CDR3 protein. Among about 160,000 distinct CDR3 sequences, roughly 3.2% were seen once, and the ten largest hold 7% to 10%. The germline V and J ends were trimmed by 5 bases and 4 bases, with 14 bases remaining between them. CDR3 length: 14 residues. Germline assignment: CDR1 SGHTA and CDR2 FQGTGA. This clonotype was counted ten times or more. Its cognate antigen is unknown. The receptor comes from a man aged 18-30 years in good health. V gene TRBV7-3 combines with J gene TRBJ1-1; D unresolved. Specimen: memory T cells sorted from blood. In DNA, the CDR3 is TGTGCCAGCAGCCTAAATGGGGATAGCACTGAAGCTTTCTTT. Its protein is CASSLNGDSTEAFF.